The 31 T cell receptor beta chains in this list originate from one sample, sequenced in a study of response to subunit inactivated influenza vaccine. TCRdb redid the calling of the RT-PCR reads with MiXCR, one entry per CDR3 protein. The sample carries around 790,000 distinct CDR3 sequences, around 20% recorded once. Sequenced material: PBMCs from blood, taken around 5 days after vaccination. These receptors all stem from a man in his fifties or sixties who received an inactivated influenza vaccine.

The chain combines TRBV7-2 with TRBJ2-3; TRBD1 aligns across 7 bases. CDR3 size: 16 residues. The junction had 12 bases not matched to a gene; V was cut back by 4 bases and J by 5 bases. The germline V gene encodes CDR1 SGHTA and CDR2 FQGNSA. CDR3 DNA sequence: TGTGCCAGCAGCTCCCGGCCGAGGGGGCAGGTAGATACGCAGTATTTT. This sequence encodes CASSSRPRGQVDTQYF.

The gene calls are TRBV4-1 and TRBJ1-2; perhaps TRBD1 as D (5 bases). The germline CDR1 and CDR2 sequences are MGHRA and YSYEKL. The V and J ends lost 0 bases and 4 bases respectively, with 12 bases between them. The CDR3 has 15 amino acids. In nucleotides, the CDR3 is TGCGCCAGCAGCCAAGAGTGGGGCAGCAGCTATGGCTACACCTTC. Residues: CASSQEWGSSYGYTF.

Only a few counts were recorded for this clonotype. The V call is TRBV6-4, the J call TRBJ2-3; 10 nucleotides align to TRBD2. CDR1 is MRHNA, CDR2 SNTAGT, per germline. This CDR3 is built from 16 residues. V gave up 4 bases and J gave up 1 base; unmatched junction bases: 5. CDR3 loop: CASSVGTSAGTDTQYF. CDR3 nucleotides: TGTGCCAGCAGTGTCGGGACTAGCGCCGGCACAGATACGCAGTATTTT.

J is TRBJ2-7 and V is TRBV5-6; the D gene could be TRBD1 or TRBD2 (6 bases each). Trimming removed 4 bases at V and 11 bases at J, with 13 bases between. CDR3 length: 11 residues. The germline V gene encodes CDR1 SGHDT and CDR2 YYEEEE. The CDR3 reads CASSARGGEYF. In nucleotides, the CDR3 is TGTGCCAGCAGCGCCAGGGGAGGAGAGTACTTC.

This clonotype was observed a handful of times. The rearrangement uses TRBV4-2 and TRBJ1-3; D is unresolved. Trimming pared 1 base from V and 0 bases from J, leaving 10 bases between. Germline CDR1 LGHNA, CDR2 YNFKEQ. The CDR3 has 16 amino acids. CDR3 in DNA: TGTGCCAGCAGCCAAGTCGGTGGGTCCTCTGGAAACACCATATATTTT. It codes for CASSQVGGSSGNTIYF.

This clonotype has just one count. CDR3 in amino acids: CASSARLAGGPPYEQYF. Here the CDR3 DNA reads TGTGCCAGCAGCGCCCGACTAGCGGGAGGGCCTCCTTACGAGCAGTACTTC. The V and J genes are TRBV7-2 and TRBJ2-7; 14 bases map to TRBD2. The V gene's germline CDR1 is SGHTA and CDR2 FQGNSA. The CDR3 has 17 amino acids. V trimming: 5 bases; J trimming: 4 bases; junction bases outside the gene matches: 10.

The chain links TRBV7-9 to TRBJ2-7; no firm D call. Trimming left V 5 bases short and J 7 bases short, with 12 bases between. Germline assignment: CDR1 SEHNR and CDR2 FQNEAQ (reference sequence). This CDR3 contains 12 residues. For the CDR3, the DNA is TGTGCCAGCAGCCGAGGAGCAGCAGAGCAGTACTTC. Translation: CASSRGAAEQYF.

V and J are TRBV5-1 and TRBJ2-5, with 13 nucleotides matching TRBD2. J was trimmed by 5 bases and V by 3 bases; bases with no gene match: 4. Germline CDR1 and CDR2: SGHRS and YFSETQ. CDR3 length: 15 amino acids. The CDR3 spells CASSSGTSGMETQYF. In DNA, the CDR3 is TGCGCCAGCAGCTCGGGGACTAGCGGGATGGAGACCCAGTACTTC.

The chain joins TRBV11-2 to TRBJ2-5, with 10 bases aligning to TRBD2. The CDR3 has 15 residues. The ends lost 5 bases at V and 1 base at J; junction bases unmatched: 4. The germline gives CDR1 SGHAT, CDR2 FQNNGV. Written as DNA, the CDR3 is TGTGCCAGCAGCCAGACTAGCGGGTTCCAAGAGACCCAGTACTTC. Protein: CASSQTSGFQETQYF.

This clonotype was seen a few times. DNA of the CDR3: TGCAGCGTTGTGGTCGGCGGGAGCAATCAGCCCCAGCATTTT. Residues: CSVVVGGSNQPQHF. The V call is TRBV29-1, the J call TRBJ1-5; D gene ambiguous. Trimming took off 4 bases at V and 1 base at J, with 11 bases between the two ends. CDR3 length: 14 residues. The germline CDR1 and CDR2 sequences are SQVTM and ANQGSEA. The full variable domain, its missing parts supplied by reference TRBV29-1 and TRBJ1-5, is SAVISQKPSRDICQRGTSLTIQCQVDSQVTMMFWYRQQPGQSLTLIATANQGSEATYESGFVIDKFPISRPNLTFSTLTVSNMSPEDSSIYLCSVVVGGSNQPQHFGDGTRLSIL.

This clonotype was seen a single time. The chain recombines TRBV6-2 or TRBV6-3 with TRBJ2-1; D possibly corresponds to TRBD2 (5 bases). Germline CDR1 reads MNHEY; CDR2 reads SVGEGT. There are 15 residues in the CDR3. The V and J ends lost 2 bases and 7 bases respectively, with 15 bases between them. The CDR3 reads CASSYPTWTPNEQFF. The CDR3 DNA is TGTGCCAGCAGTTACCCCACTTGGACTCCGAATGAGCAGTTCTTC.

The CDR3 loop reads CATGRTGVYEQYF. The CDR3 coding sequence is TGTGCCACCGGGAGGACAGGGGTTTACGAGCAGTACTTC. The rearrangement joins TRBV27 to TRBJ2-7; 9 nucleotides align to TRBD1. V shed 10 bases and J 4 bases; nucleotides not matched to a gene: 8. This CDR3 has 13 residues. CDR1 is MNHEY and CDR2 is SMNVEV in the germline V gene (reference sequence).

This clonotype was observed a handful of times. The J gene is TRBJ1-5, the V gene TRBV27; D not resolved. Germline loops: CDR1 MNHEY, CDR2 SMNVEV (reference sequence). V lost 7 bases, J lost 6 bases, and 10 bases lay in between. The CDR3 spans 12 residues. The CDR3 coding sequence is TGTGCCAGCAAGGATTGGGGTCAGCCCCAGCATTTT. The encoded protein is CASKDWGQPQHF.

In its sample, this clonotype was seen many times. The gene calls are TRBV12-3 or TRBV12-4 and TRBJ1-1; D gene ambiguous. Trimming shortened V by 2 bases and J by 0 bases, and 7 bases separated the two germline ends. The CDR3 covers 14 residues. In DNA form, the CDR3 reads TGTGCCAGCAGTTTAATGGTAGTGAACACTGAAGCTTTCTTT. Its protein product is CASSLMVVNTEAFF.

The sample holds a few counts of this clonotype. The chain is built from TRBV20-1 and TRBJ2-7, with 9 bases fitting TRBD2. The CDR3 runs 14 residues. V lost 1 base to trimming and J lost 2 bases; unmatched junction nucleotides: 3. Looked up from germline, CDR1 is DFQATT and CDR2 is SNEGSKA (reference sequence). CDR3 nucleotides: TGCAGTGCTAGAGTAGCGGGGGTAACCTACGAGCAGTACTTC. It specifies CSARVAGVTYEQYF.

This clonotype came up a few times. The CDR3, as DNA: TGCAGCGTTGTTGGACTAGCCGTCAATGAGCAGTTCTTC. It yields the protein CSVVGLAVNEQFF. The chain combines TRBV29-1 with TRBJ2-1, with 8 bases matching TRBD2. V dropped 4 bases and J dropped 6; count of bases not matched to a gene: 5. There are 13 residues in the CDR3. Germline V gene data show CDR1 as SQVTM and CDR2 as ANQGSEA.

This chain joins TRBV20-1 and TRBJ2-7, with 10 nucleotides matching TRBD2. Germline V gene lookup returns CDR1 DFQATT and CDR2 SNEGSKA (reference sequence). The CDR3 is 15 amino acids. J lost 4 bases, V lost 5 bases, and 11 bases had no gene match. CDR3 DNA: TGCAGTGCTCCGATCCCCGCTAGCGGGAGTTACGAGCAGTACTTC. This codes for CSAPIPASGSYEQYF.

This clonotype was observed a handful of times. V gene TRBV27 combines with J gene TRBJ2-2; unclear D gene. This CDR3 is 14 amino acids long. V was clipped by 3 bases and J by 3 bases, with 8 bases between them. Germline lookup yields CDR1 MNHEY and CDR2 SMNVEV (reference sequence). CDR3 protein: CASSLLSDTGELFF. The CDR3 DNA follows: TGTGCCAGCAGTTTGCTGTCGGACACCGGGGAGCTGTTTTTT.

This clonotype came up a few times. V gene TRBV5-6 combines with J gene TRBJ2-1; TRBD1 aligns across 7 bases. The CDR3 runs 13 residues. J was trimmed by 5 bases and V by 3 bases; bases with no gene match: 2. Germline CDR1 is SGHDT and CDR2 is YYEEEE. Here the CDR3 DNA reads TGTGCCAGCAGCTGGGGGACAGACAATGAGCAGTTCTTC. It yields the protein CASSWGTDNEQFF. The whole variable domain, filled in from reference TRBV5-6 and TRBJ2-1, reads DAGVTQSPTHLIKTRGQQVTLRCSPKSGHDTVSWYQQALGQGPQFIFQYYEEEERQRGNFPDRFSGHQFPNYSSELNVNALLLGDSALYLCASSWGTDNEQFFGPGTRLTVL.

The V gene is TRBV5-6, the J gene TRBJ1-2; D remains ambiguous. This CDR3 has 14 residues. Germline V gene sequence: CDR1 SGHDT, CDR2 YYEEEE. The ends were cut back, 2 bases at V and 4 bases at J, with 12 bases in the middle. The CDR3 sequence is CASSFPGVGYGYTF. The CDR3 DNA reads TGTGCCAGCAGCTTCCCGGGCGTGGGCTATGGCTACACCTTC.

This clonotype has a handful of counts. The rearrangement uses TRBV6-1 and TRBJ2-2; TRBD2 matches 8 bases. In germline, CDR1 is MNHNS, CDR2 SASEGT. The CDR3 contains 16 residues. With 5 bases clipped from V and 2 bases from J, the junction kept 7 bases outside the gene matches. CDR3 loop: CASSPSSGGNTGELFF. The CDR3, as DNA: TGTGCCAGCAGTCCCTCAAGCGGGGGAAACACCGGGGAGCTGTTTTTT.

This clonotype was counted only a few times. The genes are TRBV2 and TRBJ2-1, with 9 bases that match TRBD1. CDR1 is SNHLY, CDR2 FYNNEI, per germline. The V gene end was trimmed by 2 bases and the J gene end by 8 bases; junction bases not matched to a gene: 10. The CDR3 covers 16 residues. The CDR3 DNA reads as TGTGCCAGCAGTGAAATCCCCGGGACAGGGTTGGATGAGCAGTTCTTC. It yields the protein CASSEIPGTGLDEQFF.

The CDR3 protein is CASSETRQGVGELFF. DNA for the CDR3: TGTGCCAGCAGCGAAACAAGACAGGGGGTAGGGGAGCTGTTTTTT. V and J are TRBV5-5 and TRBJ2-2; 9 bases are shared with TRBD1. The CDR3 loop spans 15 amino acids. With 4 bases clipped from V and 8 bases from J, the junction kept 9 bases outside the gene matches. In germline, CDR1 is SGHKS, CDR2 YYEKEE (reference sequence).

A few counts support this clonotype. The V and J genes are TRBV6-5 and TRBJ2-1, with D uncertain. The CDR3 is 16 amino acids. Germline CDR1 and CDR2: MNHEY and SVGAGI. Trimming shortened V by 0 bases and J by 2 bases, and 11 bases separated the two germline ends. The chain's CDR3 is CASSYSWNSAYNEQFF. Here the CDR3 DNA reads TGTGCCAGCAGTTACTCCTGGAATTCCGCCTACAATGAGCAGTTCTTC.

This chain joins TRBV9 and TRBJ2-5; 7 bases are a match to TRBD2. Per germline, CDR1 SGDLS and CDR2 YYNGEE. This CDR3 comprises 13 residues. After removal of 3 bases from V and 5 bases from J, the junction contained 4 bases not matched to a gene. The CDR3 loop is CASSDGTIETQYF. The CDR3 nucleotides are TGTGCCAGCAGCGACGGGACTATCGAGACCCAGTACTTC.

For the CDR3, the DNA is TGTGCCAGCAGCCAAGGAGGCGGCTTCTTGAACACTGAAGCTTTCTTT. Its protein is CASSQGGGFLNTEAFF. The chain combines TRBV3-1 with TRBJ1-1; no clear D gene. The CDR3 consists of 16 residues. V lost 1 base and J lost 0, with 12 bases in between. Germline values: CDR1 LGHDT, CDR2 YNNKEL (reference sequence).

In regard to this clonotype: The junction shows a germline mismatch at one end, possibly a read error. The chain couples TRBV6-5 to TRBJ2-1, with 7 bases that match TRBD2. CDR3 length: 19 residues. Germline V gene sequence: CDR1 MNHEY, CDR2 SVGAGI. The CDR3 nucleotides are TGTGCCAGCAGTTACGACCTGGGGACTGGCGGGAGCGTCTACAATAAGCAGTTCTTC. Its protein product is CASSYDLGTGGSVYNKQFF.

This clonotype was counted only a few times. This rearrangement joins TRBV4-3 to TRBJ1-3; 7 nucleotides match TRBD1. This CDR3 is 16 amino acids long. Germline loops: CDR1 LGHNA, CDR2 YSLEER. V lost 1 base and J lost 3; bases outside the gene matches: 6. CDR3: CASSQALQGGGNTIYF. Here the CDR3 DNA reads TGCGCCAGCAGCCAAGCTTTGCAGGGGGGTGGAAACACCATATATTTT.

V gene TRBV27 combines with J gene TRBJ2-7, with no clear D. The V gene's germline CDR1 is MNHEY and CDR2 SMNVEV (reference sequence). This CDR3 spans 13 amino acids. The V end lost 4 bases, the J end lost 4 bases, and 11 bases lay between the germline ends. CDR3 DNA: TGTGCCAGCAGTTCCACAAGTCTATACGAGCAGTACTTC. Its protein is CASSSTSLYEQYF.

The chain recombines TRBV10-3 with TRBJ2-7; tentatively, D is TRBD2 (5 bases). V was cut by 0 bases and J by 2 bases, with 11 bases left in between. The germline CDR1 and CDR2 sequences are ENHRY and SYGVKD. This CDR3 region has 15 residues. CDR3 nucleotides: TGTGCCATCAGTGAGTCAACCGGGAACCCCTACGAGCAGTACTTC. Protein product: CAISESTGNPYEQYF.

In its sample, this clonotype was seen a few times. Here the CDR3 DNA reads TGTGCCATCAGTGGTCTAGCGGGGGGTGACACCGGGGAGCTGTTTTTT. Encoded protein: CAISGLAGGDTGELFF. V usage is TRBV10-3 and J usage is TRBJ2-2; 11 bases match TRBD2. J lost 3 bases, V lost 4 bases, and 4 bases had no gene match. CDR1 is ENHRY and CDR2 is SYGVKD in the germline V gene. This CDR3 comprises 16 residues.